This T cell receptor (beta chain) is from a study of technical replicates of blood from several donors. Per germline, CDR1 MNHEY and CDR2 SVGAGI. V lost 6 bases to trimming and J lost 0 bases, with 10 bases between them. The CDR3 contains 14 residues. The assay was immunoSEQ multiplex PCR, and TCRdb's table has in-frame clones only and misses some. The sample comprises 70,000 or so clones, around 90% of which are singletons, and about 4.5% rests with the top ten. The source is a human donor in good health. Some clones in this sample may be carry-over from other donors' samples. The sample comprised PBMCs. This chain connects TRBV6-5 to TRBJ2-3; D is perhaps TRBD2 (6 bases). CDR3 DNA sequence: TGTGCCAGCAGCGGGGGTATGAGCACAGATACGCAGTATTTT. Protein: CASSGGMSTDTQYF.